These T cell receptor beta chains were read from a single sample in a study of blood T cells in healthy people across ages. TCRdb reprocessed the 5' RACE reads with MiXCR, giving one entry per CDR3 protein. The data show over 500,000 distinct CDR3 sequences, roughly a quarter seen once. This same sample was also part of a study on T cells of mothers and their children.

Input material: blood. The receptor set was obtained from a boy aged 2-15 years in good health. CDR3s include the opening cysteine and the closing phenylalanine or tryptophan. The order of the fields is V gene, D gene, J gene, clone size, CDR3 protein, CDR3 DNA. D genes are given only for firm matches. Part of the rows lack a size; the others show once, few, many or a class for expanded clones.

V: TRBV20-1
D: -
J: TRBJ1-6
size: -
CDR3: CSALGAYNSPLHF
DNA: TGCAGCGCACTAGGGGCATATAATTCACCCCTCCACTTT

V: TRBV7-7
D: -
J: TRBJ2-5
size: -
CDR3: CAGSLASGPGGQTQYF
DNA: TGTGCCGGCAGCTTAGCTTCGGGGCCTGGCGGGCAGACCCAGTACTTC

V: TRBV29-1
D: TRBD1
J: TRBJ1-5
size: -
CDR3: CSALAGQGQNQPQHF
DNA: TGCAGCGCTTTAGCGGGACAGGGGCAGAATCAGCCCCAGCATTTT

V: TRBV5-1
D: -
J: TRBJ2-3
size: -
CDR3: CASSMEQGRTDTQYF
DNA: TGCGCCAGCAGCATGGAACAGGGTAGAACAGATACGCAGTATTTT

V: TRBV24-1
D: TRBD1
J: TRBJ1-5
size: -
CDR3: CATIELILDRDNQPQHF
DNA: TGTGCCACCATCGAGTTGATCTTGGACAGGGATAATCAGCCCCAGCATTTT

V: TRBV20-1
D: -
J: TRBJ2-1
size: -
CDR3: CSASLSPPSEQFF
DNA: TGCAGTGCTAGTCTTTCTCCTCCCAGTGAGCAGTTCTTC

V: TRBV28
D: -
J: TRBJ2-6
size: -
CDR3: CASSLRGGAGANVLTF
DNA: TGTGCCAGCAGTTTAAGGGGGGGCGCTGGGGCCAACGTCCTGACTTTC

V: TRBV6-6
D: TRBD2
J: TRBJ2-1
size: once
CDR3: CASSWSGGPDEQFF
DNA: TGTGCCAGCAGTTGGTCGGGGGGGCCTGATGAGCAGTTCTTC

V: TRBV7-9
D: -
J: TRBJ1-2
size: -
CDR3: CASSLERGATGYTF
DNA: TGTGCCAGCAGCTTAGAACGGGGGGCAACTGGCTACACCTTC

V: TRBV29-1
D: -
J: TRBJ2-1
size: few
CDR3: CSVGKANEQFF
DNA: TGCAGCGTTGGGAAGGCTAATGAGCAGTTCTTC

V: TRBV4-2
D: TRBD2
J: TRBJ2-1
size: many
CDR3: CASSQEVASGARGEQFF
DNA: TGTGCCAGCAGCCAAGAAGTGGCTAGCGGGGCGAGGGGGGAGCAGTTCTTC

V: TRBV7-2
D: TRBD1
J: TRBJ2-1
size: -
CDR3: CASSLRQGYYNEQFF
DNA: TGTGCCAGCAGCTTACGACAGGGATACTACAATGAGCAGTTCTTC

V: TRBV7-6
D: -
J: TRBJ1-2
size: few
CDR3: CASSRQTASGSGYTF
DNA: TGTGCCAGCAGCCGACAGACAGCGAGCGGGAGTGGCTACACCTTC

V: TRBV6-5
D: TRBD1
J: TRBJ1-3
size: -
CDR3: CASSSRGFGNTIYF
DNA: TGTGCCAGCAGTTCCAGGGGGTTCGGTAACACCATATATTTT

V: TRBV20-1
D: -
J: TRBJ2-5
size: once
CDR3: CSAREGGVAQETQYF
DNA: TGCAGTGCTAGAGAAGGGGGGGTAGCGCAAGAGACCCAGTACTTC

V: TRBV6-1
D: -
J: TRBJ2-3
size: -
CDR3: CASSDPGRFSTDTQYF
DNA: TGTGCCAGCAGTGACCCGGGACGGTTTAGCACAGATACGCAGTATTTT

V: TRBV29-1
D: -
J: TRBJ1-1
size: -
CDR3: CAGGLGAFF
DNA: TGCGCCGGGGGTCTAGGGGCTTTCTTT

V: TRBV6-2/TRBV6-3
D: -
J: TRBJ2-1
size: few
CDR3: CASSYLGRGEQFF
DNA: TGTGCCAGCAGTTACTTGGGTCGGGGTGAGCAGTTCTTC

V: TRBV5-1
D: TRBD1
J: TRBJ1-1
size: -
CDR3: CASSPGQAPTEAFF
DNA: TGCGCCAGCAGCCCCGGACAGGCGCCAACTGAAGCTTTCTTT

V: TRBV6-1
D: -
J: TRBJ2-2
size: -
CDR3: CASILNTGELFF
DNA: TGTGCCAGCATCCTGAACACCGGGGAGCTGTTTTTT

V: TRBV27
D: -
J: TRBJ2-5
size: -
CDR3: CASSLSGPETQYF
DNA: TGTGCCAGCAGTTTATCGGGCCCGGAGACCCAGTACTTC

V: TRBV6-6
D: -
J: TRBJ2-3
size: once
CDR3: CASMASTDTQYF
DNA: TGTGCCAGCATGGCTAGCACAGATACGCAGTATTTT

V: TRBV6-1
D: -
J: TRBJ2-2
size: -
CDR3: CASLGVPNTGELFF
DNA: TGTGCCAGCCTCGGGGTTCCCAACACCGGGGAGCTGTTTTTT

V: TRBV20-1
D: -
J: TRBJ2-3
size: -
CDR3: CSASWGGVSTDTQYF
DNA: TGCAGTGCTAGCTGGGGCGGCGTGAGCACAGATACGCAGTATTTT

V: TRBV29-1
D: -
J: TRBJ2-3
size: -
CDR3: CSVEKGAHSTDTQYF
DNA: TGCAGCGTTGAAAAGGGAGCGCACAGCACAGATACGCAGTATTTT

V: TRBV27
D: -
J: TRBJ2-7
size: -
CDR3: CASSLNGPTYEQYF
DNA: TGTGCCAGCAGTTTGAATGGGCCCACCTACGAGCAGTACTTC

V: TRBV12-3/TRBV12-4
D: TRBD1
J: TRBJ2-5
size: -
CDR3: CASSSTGGAETQYF
DNA: TGTGCCAGCAGTTCCACAGGGGGCGCGGAGACCCAGTACTTC

V: TRBV24-1
D: -
J: TRBJ2-1
size: few
CDR3: CATSDSASDEQFF
DNA: TGTGCCACCAGTGATTCCGCTTCGGATGAGCAGTTCTTC

V: TRBV7-2
D: TRBD1
J: TRBJ1-2
size: -
CDR3: CASSLDSSGGYGYTF
DNA: TGTGCCAGCAGCTTAGACAGTTCAGGGGGGTATGGCTACACCTTC

V: TRBV29-1
D: TRBD1
J: TRBJ2-7
size: -
CDR3: CSAKTGGGYEQYF
DNA: TGCAGCGCGAAGACAGGGGGCGGCTACGAGCAGTACTTC

V: TRBV5-5
D: TRBD1
J: TRBJ2-7
size: -
CDR3: CASRYRDRLTYEQYF
DNA: TGTGCCAGCAGGTACCGGGACAGGCTTACCTACGAGCAGTACTTC

V: TRBV9
D: TRBD2
J: TRBJ2-5
size: few
CDR3: CASSSGTSGGPPQSETQYF
DNA: TGTGCCAGCAGTTCCGGGACTAGCGGGGGGCCACCTCAGTCCGAGACCCAGTACTTC

V: TRBV13
D: -
J: TRBJ2-5
size: many
CDR3: CASSFPRVQYF
DNA: TGTGCCAGCAGCTTTCCGCGTGTCCAGTACTTC

V: TRBV5-1
D: TRBD1
J: TRBJ2-1
size: -
CDR3: CASSPRDRGYDEQFF
DNA: TGCGCCAGCAGCCCCCGGGACAGGGGCTACGATGAGCAGTTCTTC

V: TRBV19
D: -
J: TRBJ1-3
size: -
CDR3: CASSRDNSGNTIYF
DNA: TGTGCCAGTAGCCGGGACAACTCTGGAAACACCATATATTTT

V: TRBV12-3/TRBV12-4
D: TRBD1
J: TRBJ2-7
size: once
CDR3: CASREPGGSYEQYF
DNA: TGTGCCAGCAGGGAACCAGGGGGCTCCTACGAGCAGTACTTC

V: TRBV11-2
D: -
J: TRBJ1-1
size: -
CDR3: CAGSLVASNTEAFF
DNA: TGTGCCGGCAGCTTAGTCGCATCGAACACTGAAGCTTTCTTT

V: TRBV7-2
D: -
J: TRBJ2-7
size: -
CDR3: CASSFGDLHYEQYF
DNA: TGTGCCAGCAGCTTCGGGGACCTCCACTACGAGCAGTACTTC

V: TRBV7-9
D: -
J: TRBJ2-7
size: -
CDR3: CASSLVSSGGYEQYF
DNA: TGTGCCAGCAGCTTAGTGTCTAGTGGGGGATACGAGCAGTACTTC

V: TRBV5-1
D: -
J: TRBJ1-4
size: many
CDR3: CASSRGEKLFF
DNA: TGCGCCAGCTCAAGAGGGGAAAAACTGTTTTTT

V: TRBV3-1
D: TRBD2
J: TRBJ2-7
size: -
CDR3: CASSQVPGLAGRYEQYF
DNA: TGTGCCAGCAGCCAAGTCCCGGGACTAGCGGGACGATACGAGCAGTACTTC

V: TRBV5-1
D: -
J: TRBJ2-1
size: few
CDR3: CASSLESYNNEQFF
DNA: TGCGCCAGCAGCTTGGAGTCGTATAACAATGAGCAGTTCTTC

V: TRBV7-9
D: -
J: TRBJ2-7
size: many
CDR3: CASSSLSGREQYF
DNA: TGTGCCAGCAGCTCCCTTAGCGGCAGGGAGCAGTACTTC

V: TRBV20-1
D: TRBD2
J: TRBJ2-1
size: few
CDR3: CSAPIAGGIAYNEQFF
DNA: TGCAGTGCTCCGATAGCGGGAGGGATCGCCTACAATGAGCAGTTCTTC

V: TRBV15
D: TRBD2
J: TRBJ2-7
size: few
CDR3: CATSRGGLAGSRQQYF
DNA: TGTGCCACCAGCAGAGGAGGGTTAGCGGGCAGCAGGCAGCAGTACTTC

V: TRBV12-3/TRBV12-4
D: -
J: TRBJ2-6
size: few
CDR3: CASSLDAPVAGANVLTF
DNA: TGTGCCAGCAGTTTAGACGCCCCGGTAGCTGGGGCCAACGTCCTGACTTTC

V: TRBV10-3
D: TRBD2
J: TRBJ2-7
size: -
CDR3: CAISELLGLAESYEQYF
DNA: TGTGCCATCAGTGAACTCTTGGGTCTAGCGGAGTCCTACGAGCAGTACTTC

V: TRBV20-1
D: TRBD1
J: TRBJ1-6
size: -
CDR3: CSVIKGAGGNSPLHF
DNA: TGCAGTGTCATAAAGGGGGCGGGGGGTAATTCACCCCTCCACTTT

V: TRBV20-1
D: -
J: TRBJ2-5
size: -
CDR3: CSARYQTQYF
DNA: TGCAGTGCTAGGTACCAGACCCAGTACTTC

V: TRBV25-1
D: -
J: TRBJ1-1
size: -
CDR3: CAGSFGGPPREAFF
DNA: TGTGCCGGCAGTTTCGGGGGACCCCCAAGGGAAGCTTTCTTT

V: TRBV10-3
D: -
J: TRBJ1-1
size: -
CDR3: CAISEPGRGTEAFF
DNA: TGTGCCATCAGTGAGCCTGGCAGGGGCACTGAAGCTTTCTTT